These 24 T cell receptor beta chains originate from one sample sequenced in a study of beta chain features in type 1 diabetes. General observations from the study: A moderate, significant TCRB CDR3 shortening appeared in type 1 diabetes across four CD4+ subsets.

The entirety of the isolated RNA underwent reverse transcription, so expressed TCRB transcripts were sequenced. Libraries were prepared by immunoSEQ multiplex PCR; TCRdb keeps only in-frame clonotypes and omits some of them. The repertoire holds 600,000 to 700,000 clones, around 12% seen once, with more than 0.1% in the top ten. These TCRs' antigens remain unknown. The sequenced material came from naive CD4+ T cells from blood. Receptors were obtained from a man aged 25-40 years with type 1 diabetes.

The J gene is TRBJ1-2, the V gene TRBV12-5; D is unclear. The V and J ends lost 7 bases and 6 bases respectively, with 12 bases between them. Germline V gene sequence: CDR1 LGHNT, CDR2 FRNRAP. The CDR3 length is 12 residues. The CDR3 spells CASVWIADGYTF. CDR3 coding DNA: TGTGCTAGTGTGTGGATCGCGGATGGCTACACCTTC.

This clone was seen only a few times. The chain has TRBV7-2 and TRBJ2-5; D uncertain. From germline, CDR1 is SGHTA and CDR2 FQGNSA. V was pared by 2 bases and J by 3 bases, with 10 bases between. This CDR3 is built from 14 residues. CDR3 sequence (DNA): TGTGCCAGCAGCTTAAATGGCGGAAAAGAGACCCAGTACTTC. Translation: CASSLNGGKETQYF. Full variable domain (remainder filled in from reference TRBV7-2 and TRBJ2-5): GAGVSQSPSNKVTEKGKDVELRCDPISGHTALYWYRQSLGQGLEFLIYFQGNSAPDKSGLPSDRFSAERTGGSVSTLTIQRTQQEDSAVYLCASSLNGGKETQYFGPGTRLLVL.

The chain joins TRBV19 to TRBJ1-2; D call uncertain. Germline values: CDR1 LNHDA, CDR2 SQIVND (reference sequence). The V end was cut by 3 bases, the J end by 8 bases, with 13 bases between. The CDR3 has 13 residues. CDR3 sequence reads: CASSISGETGYTF. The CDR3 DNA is TGTGCCAGTAGTATTTCGGGAGAAACGGGCTACACCTTC.

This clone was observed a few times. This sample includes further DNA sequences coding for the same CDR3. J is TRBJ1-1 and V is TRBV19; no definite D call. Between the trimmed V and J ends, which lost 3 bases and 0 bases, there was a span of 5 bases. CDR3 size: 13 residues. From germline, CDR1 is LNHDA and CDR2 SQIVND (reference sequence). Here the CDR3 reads CASSIQVNTEAFF. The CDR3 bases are TGTGCCAGTAGTATCCAGGTGAACACTGAAGCTTTCTTT.

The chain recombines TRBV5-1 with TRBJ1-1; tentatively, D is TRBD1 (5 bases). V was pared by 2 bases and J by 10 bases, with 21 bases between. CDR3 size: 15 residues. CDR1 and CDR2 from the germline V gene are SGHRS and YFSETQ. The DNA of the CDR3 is TGCGCCAGCAGCTTAGGAACTCAGGGTTTCGATCGAGCTTTCTTT. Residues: CASSLGTQGFDRAFF.

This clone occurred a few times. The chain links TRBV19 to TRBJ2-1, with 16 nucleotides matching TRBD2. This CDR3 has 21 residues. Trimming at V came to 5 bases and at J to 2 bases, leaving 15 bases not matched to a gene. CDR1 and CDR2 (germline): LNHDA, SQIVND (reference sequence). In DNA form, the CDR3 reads TGTGCCAGTAGTCCACGGTCCGGGACTAGCGGGGGGGTTTCTCCCTACAATGAGCAGTTCTTC. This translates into CASSPRSGTSGGVSPYNEQFF.

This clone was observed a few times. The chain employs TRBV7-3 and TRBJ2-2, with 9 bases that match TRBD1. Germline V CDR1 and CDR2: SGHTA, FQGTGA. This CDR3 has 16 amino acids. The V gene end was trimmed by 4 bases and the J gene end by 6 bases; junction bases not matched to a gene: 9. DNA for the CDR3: TGTGCCAGCAGCTACCCCGGGACAGGGCGGGCCGGGGAGCTGTTTTTT. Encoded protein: CASSYPGTGRAGELFF.

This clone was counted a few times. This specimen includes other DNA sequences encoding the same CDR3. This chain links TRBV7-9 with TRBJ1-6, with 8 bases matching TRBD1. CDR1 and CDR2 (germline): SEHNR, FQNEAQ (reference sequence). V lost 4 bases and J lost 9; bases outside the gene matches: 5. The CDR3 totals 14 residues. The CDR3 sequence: CASSSDRDGSPLHF. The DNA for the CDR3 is TGTGCCAGCAGCTCGGACAGGGATGGTTCACCCCTCCACTTT.

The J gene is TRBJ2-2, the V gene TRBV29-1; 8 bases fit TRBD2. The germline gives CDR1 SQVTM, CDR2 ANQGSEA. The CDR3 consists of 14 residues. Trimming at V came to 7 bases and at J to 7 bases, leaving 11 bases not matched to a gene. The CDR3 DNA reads TGCAGCGCCACCGGGGGGGGCGACGGCGGGGAGCTGTTTTTT. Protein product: CSATGGGDGGELFF.

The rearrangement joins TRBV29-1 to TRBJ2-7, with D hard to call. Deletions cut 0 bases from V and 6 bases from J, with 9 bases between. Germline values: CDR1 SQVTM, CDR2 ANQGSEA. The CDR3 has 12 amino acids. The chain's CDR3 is CSVEEAAREQYF. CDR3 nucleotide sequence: TGCAGCGTTGAAGAGGCAGCGCGCGAGCAGTACTTC.

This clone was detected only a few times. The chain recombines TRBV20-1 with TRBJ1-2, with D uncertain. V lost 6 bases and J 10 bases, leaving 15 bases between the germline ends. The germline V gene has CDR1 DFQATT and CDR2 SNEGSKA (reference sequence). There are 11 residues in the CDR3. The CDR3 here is CSARIFTDYTF. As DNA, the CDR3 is TGCAGTGCCCGGATCTTTACTGACTACACCTTC.

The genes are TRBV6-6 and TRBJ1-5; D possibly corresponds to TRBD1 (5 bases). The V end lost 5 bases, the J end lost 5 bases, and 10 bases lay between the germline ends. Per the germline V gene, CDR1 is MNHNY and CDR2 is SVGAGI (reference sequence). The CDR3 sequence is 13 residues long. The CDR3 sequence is CASSQGGDQPQHF. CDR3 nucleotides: TGTGCCAGCAGTCAGGGAGGGGATCAGCCCCAGCATTTT.

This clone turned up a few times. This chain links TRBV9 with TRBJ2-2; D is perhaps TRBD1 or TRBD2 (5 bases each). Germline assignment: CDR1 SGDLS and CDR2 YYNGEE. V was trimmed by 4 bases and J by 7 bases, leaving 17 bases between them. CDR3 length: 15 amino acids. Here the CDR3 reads CASSLDGTAYGELFF. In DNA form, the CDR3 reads TGTGCCAGCAGCCTAGATGGGACCGCCTACGGGGAGCTGTTTTTT.

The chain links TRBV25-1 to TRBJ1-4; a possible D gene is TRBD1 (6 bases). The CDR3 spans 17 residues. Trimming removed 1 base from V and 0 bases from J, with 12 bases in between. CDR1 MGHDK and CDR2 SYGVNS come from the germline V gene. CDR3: CASSELRGHATNEKLFF. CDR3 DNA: TGTGCCAGCAGTGAATTACGGGGACACGCAACTAATGAAAAACTGTTTTTT. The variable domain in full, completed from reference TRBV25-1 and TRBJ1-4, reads EADIYQTPRYLVIGTGKKITLECSQTMGHDKMYWYQQDPGMELHLIHYSYGVNSTEKGDLSSESTVSRIRTEHFPLTLESARPSHTSQYLCASSELRGHATNEKLFFGSGTQLSVL.

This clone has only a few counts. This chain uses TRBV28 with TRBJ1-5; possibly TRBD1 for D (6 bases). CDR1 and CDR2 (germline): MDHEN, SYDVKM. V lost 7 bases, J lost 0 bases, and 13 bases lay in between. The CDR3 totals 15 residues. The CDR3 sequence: CASTTGRVSNQPQHF. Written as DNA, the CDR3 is TGTGCCAGCACCACAGGGCGGGTTAGCAATCAGCCCCAGCATTTT.

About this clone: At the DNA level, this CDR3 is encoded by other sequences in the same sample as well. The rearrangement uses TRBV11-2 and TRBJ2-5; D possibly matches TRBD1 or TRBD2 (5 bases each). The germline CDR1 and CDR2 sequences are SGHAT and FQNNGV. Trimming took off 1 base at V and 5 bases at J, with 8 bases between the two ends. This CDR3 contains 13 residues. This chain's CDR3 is CASSLGREETQYF. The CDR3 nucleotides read TGTGCCAGCAGCTTAGGCAGGGAGGAGACCCAGTACTTC.

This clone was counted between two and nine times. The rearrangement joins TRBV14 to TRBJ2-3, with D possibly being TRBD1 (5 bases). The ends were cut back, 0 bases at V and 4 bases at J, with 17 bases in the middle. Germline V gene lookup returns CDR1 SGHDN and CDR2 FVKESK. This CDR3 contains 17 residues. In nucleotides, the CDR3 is TGTGCCAGCAGCCAAGACAGCAGACAGAGCTTCCCAGATACGCAGTATTTT. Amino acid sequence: CASSQDSRQSFPDTQYF.

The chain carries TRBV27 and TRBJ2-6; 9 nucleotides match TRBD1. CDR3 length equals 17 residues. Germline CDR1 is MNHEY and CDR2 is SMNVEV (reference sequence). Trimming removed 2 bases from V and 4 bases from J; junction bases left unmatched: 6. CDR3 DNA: TGTGCCAGCAGTTTAGAGGGGACAGGGATAGGGGCCAACGTCCTGACTTTC. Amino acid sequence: CASSLEGTGIGANVLTF.

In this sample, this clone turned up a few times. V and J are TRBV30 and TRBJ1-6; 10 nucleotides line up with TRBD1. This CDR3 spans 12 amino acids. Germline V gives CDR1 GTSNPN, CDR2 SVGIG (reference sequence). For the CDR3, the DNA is TGTGCAGCCGGGACAGGGGATTCACCCCTCCACTTT. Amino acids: CAAGTGDSPLHF. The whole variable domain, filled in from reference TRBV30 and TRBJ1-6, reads SQTIHQWPATLVQPVGSPLSLECTVEGTSNPNLYWYRQAAGRGLQLLFYSVGIGQISSEVPQNLSASRPQDRQFILSSKKLLLSDSGFYLCAAGTGDSPLHFGNGTRLTVT.

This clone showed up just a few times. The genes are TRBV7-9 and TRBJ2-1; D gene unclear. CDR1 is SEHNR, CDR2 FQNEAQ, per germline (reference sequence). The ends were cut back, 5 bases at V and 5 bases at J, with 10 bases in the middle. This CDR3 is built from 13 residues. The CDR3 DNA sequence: TGTGCCAGCAGCGCCGGGCCAAACAATGAGCAGTTCTTC. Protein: CASSAGPNNEQFF. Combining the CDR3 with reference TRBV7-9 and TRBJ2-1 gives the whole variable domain DTGVSQNPRHKITKRGQNVTFRCDPISEHNRLYWYRQTLGQGPEFLTYFQNEAQLEKSRLLSDRFSAERPKGSFSTLEIQRTEQGDSAMYLCASSAGPNNEQFFGPGTRLTVL.

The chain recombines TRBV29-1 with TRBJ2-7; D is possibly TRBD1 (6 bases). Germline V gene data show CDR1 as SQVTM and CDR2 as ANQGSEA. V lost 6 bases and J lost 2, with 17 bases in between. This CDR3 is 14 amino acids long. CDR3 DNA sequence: TGCAGCGTGGAACAGGGAACCCACCCCTACGAGCAGTACTTC. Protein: CSVEQGTHPYEQYF.

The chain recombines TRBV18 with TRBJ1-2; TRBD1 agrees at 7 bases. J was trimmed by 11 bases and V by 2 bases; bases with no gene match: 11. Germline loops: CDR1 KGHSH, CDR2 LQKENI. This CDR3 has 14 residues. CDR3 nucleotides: TGTGCCAGCTCACCAGGGACAGAGGGCCCATCGTACACCTTC. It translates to CASSPGTEGPSYTF.

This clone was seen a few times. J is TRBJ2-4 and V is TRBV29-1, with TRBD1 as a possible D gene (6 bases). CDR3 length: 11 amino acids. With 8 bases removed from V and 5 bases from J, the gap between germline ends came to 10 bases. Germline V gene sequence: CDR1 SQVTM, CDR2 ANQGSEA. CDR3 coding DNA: TGCAGCACAGGGACGGAAAACATTCAGTACTTC. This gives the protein CSTGTENIQYF.

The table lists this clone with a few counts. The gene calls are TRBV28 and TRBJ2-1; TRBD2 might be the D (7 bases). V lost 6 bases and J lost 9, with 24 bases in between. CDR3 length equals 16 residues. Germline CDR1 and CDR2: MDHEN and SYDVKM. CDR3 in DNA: TGTGCCAGCAGCCCCGCGGGGGCAGGTTCATTCTCTGAGCAGTTCTTC. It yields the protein CASSPAGAGSFSEQFF.